The source of this T cell receptor beta chain is a study of T-cell memory formation after mild COVID-19. Study-wide results and caveats: Of the contracting clones, CD4+ ones lay mainly in CM and EM, and CD8+ ones in EMRA. Clones that shrank (day 15 to 85) were balanced CD4/CD8, whereas later expanders leaned CD4+. Some responding clones appeared in pre-infection memory, suggesting cross-reactive memory joined.

Amplification by 5'RACE using constant-segment primers produced TCR alpha and TCR beta cDNA libraries that carried sample barcodes and UMIs. TCRdb reanalysed the 5' RACE reads using MiXCR and keeps one entry per CDR3 protein. This sample has around 310,000 distinct CDR3 sequences, with roughly an eighth found just once. The length of the CDR3 is 12 residues. The germline V and J ends were trimmed by 3 bases and 2 bases, with 5 bases remaining between them. Germline V CDR1 and CDR2: SEHNR, FQNEAQ (reference sequence). With regard to this clonotype: The target antigen is unknown.

The sequence came from a man aged 18 to 30 who had mild COVID-19 (a few samples of this study predate the infection). Cell type and time point are not known. The specimen sequenced was PBMCs or a T cell subset sorted from them (not recorded which). The genes are TRBV7-9 and TRBJ2-7; D remains ambiguous. CDR3 loop: CASSLVAYEQYV. The CDR3 DNA reads TGTGCCAGCAGCTTGGTTGCCTACGAGCAGTACGTC.